One sample yielded the 16 T cell receptor beta chains listed below, sequenced in a study of Ad26.COV2.S vaccination and SARS-CoV-2 variants. Method: immunoSEQ multiplex PCR; TCRdb's copy keeps in-frame clones and lacks some. The sample carries 400,000 to 450,000 clones, 92% recorded once. Treatment noted: roughly 19 received Ad26.COV2.S at low or high dose, single or two shots; about 5 received placebo; per-sample allocation not given. All samples were drawn on day 63, counting from the first vaccine or placebo injection. The source material was peripheral blood, sampled in a trial of Ad26.COV2.S vaccine versus placebo. The receptors shown here come from a person aged 18-60 years who received the Ad26.COV2.S COVID-19 vaccine or a placebo.

The chain recombines TRBV11-2 with TRBJ1-1; D not resolved. Germline V gene data show CDR1 as SGHAT and CDR2 as FQNNGV. Trimming pared 1 base from V and 1 base from J, leaving 7 bases between. CDR3 size: 14 residues. The CDR3 here is CASSLGARNTEAFF. In DNA form, the CDR3 reads TGTGCCAGCAGCTTAGGTGCACGGAACACTGAAGCTTTCTTT.

The chain combines TRBV2 with TRBJ1-6, with D possibly being TRBD1 (5 bases). This CDR3 contains 16 residues. The ends were cut back, 5 bases at V and 4 bases at J, with 15 bases in the middle. CDR1 and CDR2 from the germline V gene are SNHLY and FYNNEI. CDR3 bases: TGTGCCAGCAGTTTTAGGGGACCCACTTATAATTCACCCCTCCACTTT. As protein: CASSFRGPTYNSPLHF.

The rearrangement links TRBV30 to TRBJ2-3; a weak D match, TRBD2 (5 bases). The ends were cut back, 3 bases at V and 0 bases at J, with 10 bases in the middle. The CDR3 length is 14 residues. Per germline, CDR1 GTSNPN and CDR2 SVGIG (reference sequence). The DNA for the CDR3 is TGTGCCTGGAGCAAGGGAGCTAGCACAGATACGCAGTATTTT. It is translated as CAWSKGASTDTQYF. Combining the CDR3 with reference TRBV30 and TRBJ2-3 gives the whole variable domain SQTIHQWPATLVQPVGSPLSLECTVEGTSNPNLYWYRQAAGRGLQLLFYSVGIGQISSEVPQNLSASRPQDRQFILSSKKLLLSDSGFYLCAWSKGASTDTQYFGPGTRLTVL.

The chain has TRBV28 and TRBJ1-1; D uncertain. CDR3 size: 12 residues. V lost 3 bases to trimming and J lost 6 bases, with 8 bases between them. Germline-derived CDR1 and CDR2 are MDHEN and SYDVKM. The CDR3 region has the DNA TGTGCCAGCAGTTTTCATCGGGCTGAAGCTTTCTTT. This gives the protein CASSFHRAEAFF. The complete variable domain, with remaining parts taken from reference TRBV28 and TRBJ1-1, reads DVKVTQSSRYLVKRTGEKVFLECVQDMDHENMFWYRQDPGLGLRLIYFSYDVKMKEKGDIPEGYSVSREKKERFSLILESASTNQTSMYLCASSFHRAEAFFGQGTRLTVV.

The chain employs TRBV6-2 or TRBV6-3 and TRBJ1-2; TRBD1 is a possible D gene (5 bases). Trimming removed 2 bases at V and 6 bases at J, with 10 bases between. This CDR3 comprises 13 residues. The germline V gene encodes CDR1 MNHEY and CDR2 SVGEGT. This chain's CDR3 is CASSYGTWDGYTF. In DNA, the CDR3 is TGTGCCAGCAGTTACGGGACCTGGGATGGCTACACCTTC.

The V and J genes are TRBV7-2 and TRBJ1-1; no clear D. The CDR3 totals 15 residues. Trimming took 0 bases from V and 1 from J, leaving 9 bases between them. The germline V gene encodes CDR1 SGHTA and CDR2 FQGNSA. CDR3 amino acids: CASSLALSPNTEAFF. The CDR3 DNA follows: TGTGCCAGCAGCTTAGCGCTGAGTCCGAACACTGAAGCTTTCTTT. Based on the CDR3 plus reference TRBV7-2 and TRBJ1-1, the full variable domain is GAGVSQSPSNKVTEKGKDVELRCDPISGHTALYWYRQSLGQGLEFLIYFQGNSAPDKSGLPSDRFSAERTGGSVSTLTIQRTQQEDSAVYLCASSLALSPNTEAFFGQGTRLTVV.

This chain connects TRBV27 to TRBJ2-7, with 7 bases matching TRBD1. CDR1 MNHEY and CDR2 SMNVEV come from the germline V gene (reference sequence). The V and J ends lost 6 bases and 0 bases, in that order; junction bases with no gene match: 2. The CDR3 consists of 13 residues. CDR3 coding DNA: TGTGCCAGCAGCGGGACAGTCTCCTACGAGCAGTACTTC. It yields the protein CASSGTVSYEQYF.

This clone was recorded once. The gene calls are TRBV19 and TRBJ1-1, with TRBD1 identical over 9 bases. V shed 2 bases and J 3 bases; nucleotides not matched to a gene: 1. Germline V gene lookup returns CDR1 LNHDA and CDR2 SQIVND (reference sequence). There are 14 residues in the CDR3. This CDR3 is CASSITGGYTEAFF. DNA of the CDR3: TGTGCCAGTAGTATAACAGGGGGCTACACTGAAGCTTTCTTT.

The chain carries TRBV6-1 and TRBJ2-7; 8 nucleotides agree with TRBD1. The CDR3 has 14 amino acids. V lost 3 bases, J lost 3 bases, and 4 bases stayed unmatched. Germline V gene data show CDR1 as MNHNS and CDR2 as SASEGT. The CDR3 DNA is TGTGCCAGCAGTGAGACAGGGGCAGGCTACGAGCAGTACTTC. This translates into CASSETGAGYEQYF.

In this sample, this clone turned up once. This rearrangement joins TRBV7-9 to TRBJ2-1, with TRBD2 matching 12 bases. V lost 5 bases and J lost 0; bases outside the gene matches: 8. The CDR3 covers 18 residues. The germline gives CDR1 SEHNR, CDR2 FQNEAQ (reference sequence). The DNA of the CDR3 is TGTGCCAGCAGCGCGACTAGCGGGGGTCCAAGCTCCTACAATGAGCAGTTCTTC. Translation: CASSATSGGPSSYNEQFF.

The genes are TRBV10-3 and TRBJ1-5; D remains ambiguous. Germline loops: CDR1 ENHRY, CDR2 SYGVKD. The V end was cut by 4 bases, the J end by 4 bases, with 5 bases between. This CDR3 is built from 12 residues. This CDR3 is CAISGGNQPQHF. DNA for the CDR3: TGTGCCATCAGTGGCGGGAATCAGCCCCAGCATTTT.

The chain combines TRBV21-1 with TRBJ1-1. TRBV21-1 is termed a pseudogene. The CDR3 has 15 amino acids. CDR3 in DNA: TGTGCCAGCAGCAGGGGAAGGCTAATGAACACTGAAGCTTTCTTT. Encoded protein: CASSRGRLMNTEAFF.

The chain combines TRBV5-5 with TRBJ2-7; no firm D call. The CDR3 is 13 amino acids. Germline-derived CDR1 and CDR2 are SGHKS and YYEKEE (reference sequence). Trimming stripped 0 bases from V and 10 bases from J, with 14 bases between. The CDR3 DNA reads TGTGCCAGCAGCTTGGAGAACAGACTTTATCAGTACTTC. This sequence encodes CASSLENRLYQYF.

The V and J genes are TRBV11-2 and TRBJ2-7; weak D call: TRBD1 (6 bases). This CDR3 is 16 amino acids long. Trimming pared 5 bases from V and 2 bases from J, leaving 19 bases between. Germline V gene lookup returns CDR1 SGHAT and CDR2 FQNNGV. The CDR3 nucleotides read TGTGCCAGCAGCCCCGGACAGATCTTGCCGGCCTACGAGCAGTACTTC. It encodes CASSPGQILPAYEQYF.

The chain has TRBV5-1 and TRBJ1-2; possible D gene TRBD1, 5 bases. V lost 0 bases and J lost 7, with 13 bases in between. CDR3 length equals 14 residues. Germline CDR1 is SGHRS and CDR2 is YFSETQ. DNA for the CDR3: TGCGCCAGCAGCTTGGAGCAGGGAATCGGTGGCTACACCTTC. Encoded protein: CASSLEQGIGGYTF.

The rearrangement uses TRBV30 and TRBJ2-3; TRBD2 is a possible D gene (7 bases). This CDR3 region has 15 residues. V was shortened by 3 bases and J by 0 bases, with 13 bases between the two germline ends. Per the germline V gene, CDR1 is GTSNPN and CDR2 is SVGIG (reference sequence). The CDR3 region is CAWSVGGASTDTQYF. The CDR3, as DNA: TGTGCCTGGAGCGTAGGGGGGGCTAGCACAGATACGCAGTATTTT.